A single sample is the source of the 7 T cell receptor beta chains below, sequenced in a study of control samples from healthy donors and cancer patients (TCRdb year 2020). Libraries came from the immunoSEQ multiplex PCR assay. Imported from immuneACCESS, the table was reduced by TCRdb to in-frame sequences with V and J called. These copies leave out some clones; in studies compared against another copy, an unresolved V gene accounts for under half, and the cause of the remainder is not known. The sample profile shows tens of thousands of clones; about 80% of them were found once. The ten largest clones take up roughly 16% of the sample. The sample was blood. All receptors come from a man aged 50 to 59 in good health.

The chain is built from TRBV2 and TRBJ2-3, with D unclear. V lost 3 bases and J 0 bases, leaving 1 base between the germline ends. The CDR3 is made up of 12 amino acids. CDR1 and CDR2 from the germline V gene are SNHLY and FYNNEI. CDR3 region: CASSESTDTQYF. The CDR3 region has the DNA TGTGCCAGCAGTGAGAGCACAGATACGCAGTATTTT.

This chain's CDR3 is CASSLSRTGSADTQYF. The DNA for the CDR3 is TGTGCCAGCAGTTTATCTCGGACAGGGAGCGCAGATACGCAGTATTTT. The chain uses TRBV27 and TRBJ2-3; TRBD1 agrees at 8 bases. CDR1 and CDR2 (germline): MNHEY, SMNVEV (reference sequence). J lost 4 bases, V lost 0 bases, and 6 bases had no gene match. CDR3 size: 16 residues.

CDR3 in DNA: TGTGCCAGCAGCTTGTCGTACAACTCAGAGTACGAGCAGTACTTC. Protein product: CASSLSYNSEYEQYF. V usage is TRBV5-8 and J usage is TRBJ2-7; no firm D call. Germline lookup yields CDR1 SGHTS and CDR2 YDEGEE. Trimming cost V 1 base and J 4 bases, with 15 bases left between them. The CDR3 contains 15 residues. Supplemented by reference TRBV5-8 and TRBJ2-7, the full variable domain reads EAGVTQSPTHLIKTRGQQATLRCSPISGHTSVYWYQQALGLGLQFLLWYDEGEERNRGNFPPRFSGRQFPNYSSELNVNALELEDSALYLCASSLSYNSEYEQYFGPGTRLTVT.

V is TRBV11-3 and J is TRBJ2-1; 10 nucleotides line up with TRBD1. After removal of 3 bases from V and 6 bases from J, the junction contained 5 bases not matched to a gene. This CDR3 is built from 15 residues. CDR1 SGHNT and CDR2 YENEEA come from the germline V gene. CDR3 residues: CASSFGTGVLNEQFF. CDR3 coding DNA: TGTGCCAGCAGCTTTGGGACAGGGGTTCTCAATGAGCAGTTCTTC.

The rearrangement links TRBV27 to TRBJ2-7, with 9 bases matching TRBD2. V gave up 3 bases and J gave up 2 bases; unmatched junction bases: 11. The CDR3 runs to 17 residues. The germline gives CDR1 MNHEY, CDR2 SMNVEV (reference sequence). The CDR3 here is CASSFLTSGPPTYEQYF. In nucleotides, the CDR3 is TGTGCCAGCAGTTTCCTAACTAGCGGGCCCCCTACCTACGAGCAGTACTTC.

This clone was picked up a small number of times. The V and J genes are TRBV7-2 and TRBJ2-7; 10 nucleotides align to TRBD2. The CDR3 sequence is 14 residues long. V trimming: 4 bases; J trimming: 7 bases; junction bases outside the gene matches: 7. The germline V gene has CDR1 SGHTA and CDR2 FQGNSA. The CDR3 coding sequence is TGTGCCAGCAGCTCCCTAGCGGGAGCGAAAGAGCAGTACTTC. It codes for CASSSLAGAKEQYF.

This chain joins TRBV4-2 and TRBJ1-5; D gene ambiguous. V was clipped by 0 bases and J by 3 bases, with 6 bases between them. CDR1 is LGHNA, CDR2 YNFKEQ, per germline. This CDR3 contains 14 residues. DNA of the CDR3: TGTGCCAGCAGCCAAGATGCCTCCAATCAGCCCCAGCATTTT. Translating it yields CASSQDASNQPQHF.